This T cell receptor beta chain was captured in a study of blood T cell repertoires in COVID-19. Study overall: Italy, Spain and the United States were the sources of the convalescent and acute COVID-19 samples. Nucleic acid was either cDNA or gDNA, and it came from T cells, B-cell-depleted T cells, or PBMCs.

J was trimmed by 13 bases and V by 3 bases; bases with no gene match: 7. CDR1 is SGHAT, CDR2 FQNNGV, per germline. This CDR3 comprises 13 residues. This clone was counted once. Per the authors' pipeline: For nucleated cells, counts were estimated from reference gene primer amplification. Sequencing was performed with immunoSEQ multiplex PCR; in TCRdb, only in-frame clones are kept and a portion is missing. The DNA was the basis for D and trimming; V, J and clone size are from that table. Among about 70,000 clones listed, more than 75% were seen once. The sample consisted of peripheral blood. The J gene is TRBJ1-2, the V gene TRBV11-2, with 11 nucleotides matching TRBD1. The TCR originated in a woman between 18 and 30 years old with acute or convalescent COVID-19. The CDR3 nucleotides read TGTGCCAGCAGCTTCTCGGACAGGGGGCGTCGCACCTTC. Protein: CASSFSDRGRRTF.